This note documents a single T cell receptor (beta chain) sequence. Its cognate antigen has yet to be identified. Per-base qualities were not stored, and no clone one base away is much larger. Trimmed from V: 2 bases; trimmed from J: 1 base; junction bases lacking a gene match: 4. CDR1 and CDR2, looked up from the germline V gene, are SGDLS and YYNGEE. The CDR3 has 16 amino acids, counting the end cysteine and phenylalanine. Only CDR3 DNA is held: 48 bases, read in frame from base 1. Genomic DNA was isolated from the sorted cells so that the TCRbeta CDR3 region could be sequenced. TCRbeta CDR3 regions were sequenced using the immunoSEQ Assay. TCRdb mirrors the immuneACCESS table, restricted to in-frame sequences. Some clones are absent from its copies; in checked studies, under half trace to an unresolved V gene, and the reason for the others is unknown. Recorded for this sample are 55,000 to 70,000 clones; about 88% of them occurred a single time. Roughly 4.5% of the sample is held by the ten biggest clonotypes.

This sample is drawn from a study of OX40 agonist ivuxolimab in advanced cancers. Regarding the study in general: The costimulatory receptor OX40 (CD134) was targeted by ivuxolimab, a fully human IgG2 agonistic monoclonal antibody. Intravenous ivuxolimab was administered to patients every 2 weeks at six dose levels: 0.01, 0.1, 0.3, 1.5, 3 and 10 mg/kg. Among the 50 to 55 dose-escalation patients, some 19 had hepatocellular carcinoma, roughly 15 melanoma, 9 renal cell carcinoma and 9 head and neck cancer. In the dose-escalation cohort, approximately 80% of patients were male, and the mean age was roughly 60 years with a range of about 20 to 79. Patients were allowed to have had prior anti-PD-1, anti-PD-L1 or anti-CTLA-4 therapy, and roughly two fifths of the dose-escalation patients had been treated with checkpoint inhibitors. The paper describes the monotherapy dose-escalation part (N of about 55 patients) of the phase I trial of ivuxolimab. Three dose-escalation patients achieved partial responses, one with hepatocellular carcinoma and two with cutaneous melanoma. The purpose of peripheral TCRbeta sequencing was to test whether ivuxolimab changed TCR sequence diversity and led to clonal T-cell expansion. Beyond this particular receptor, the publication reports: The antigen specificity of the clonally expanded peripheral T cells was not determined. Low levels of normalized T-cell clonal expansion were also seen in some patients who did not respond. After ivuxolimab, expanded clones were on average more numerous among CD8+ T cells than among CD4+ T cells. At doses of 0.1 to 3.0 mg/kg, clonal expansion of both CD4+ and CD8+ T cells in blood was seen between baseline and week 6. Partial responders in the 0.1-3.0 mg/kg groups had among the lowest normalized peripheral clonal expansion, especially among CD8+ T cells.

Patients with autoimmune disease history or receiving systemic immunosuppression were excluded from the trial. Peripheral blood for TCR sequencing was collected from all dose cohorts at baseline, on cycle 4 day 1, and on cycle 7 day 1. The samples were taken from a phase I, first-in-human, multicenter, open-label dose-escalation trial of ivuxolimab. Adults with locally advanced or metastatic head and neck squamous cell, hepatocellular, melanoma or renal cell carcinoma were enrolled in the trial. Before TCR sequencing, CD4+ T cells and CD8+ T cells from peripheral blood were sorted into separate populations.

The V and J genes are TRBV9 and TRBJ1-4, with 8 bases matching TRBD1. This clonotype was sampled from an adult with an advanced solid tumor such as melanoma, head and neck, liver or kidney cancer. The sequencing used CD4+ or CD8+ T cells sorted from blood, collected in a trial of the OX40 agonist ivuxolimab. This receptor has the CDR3 CASSVSGTGTNEKLFF. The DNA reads TGTGCCAGCAGCGTCTCCGGGACAGGAACTAATGAAAAACTGTTTTTT.